The present T cell receptor beta chain was sequenced within a study of blood T cell repertoires in COVID-19. Study as a whole: T cells, B-cell-depleted T cells, or PBMCs provided the cDNA or gDNA that served as material.

This CDR3 region has 14 residues. Trimming shortened V by 6 bases and J by 5 bases, and 11 bases separated the two germline ends. The germline CDR1 and CDR2 sequences are LGHDT and YNNKEL (reference sequence). Authors' data handling: Reference gene primers were amplified, and this amplification served to estimate nucleated cell counts. Profiling relied on immunoSEQ multiplex PCR, and the TCRdb table lists in-frame clones only, not all of them. V and J calls and clone size follow that table, whereas D and trimming were derived from the DNA. The table includes approximately 140,000 clones, just over 85% detected once.

The sequenced sample consisted of peripheral blood. V usage is TRBV3-1 (or the pseudogene TRBV3-2) and J usage is TRBJ1-6; possibly TRBD1 for D (6 bases). This receptor was taken from an older man with acute or convalescent COVID-19. The CDR3 DNA reads as TGTGCCAGCAGTCGACAGGCCCATAATTCACCCCTCCACTTT. It translates to CASSRQAHNSPLHF.